A single sample gave rise to the 7 T cell receptor beta chains below, sequenced in a study of blood T cell repertoires in COVID-19. Some clones are missing from TCRdb's copy, which holds only in-frame ones; the method was immunoSEQ multiplex PCR. The data show tens of thousands of clones, 80% to 90% seen once. Sequencing was done on a sample of peripheral blood. These receptors were taken from a man aged 35 to 55 with COVID-19, enrolled during active disease.

The gene calls are TRBV29-1 and TRBJ2-5; 8 bases map to TRBD1. The CDR3 is 12 residues long. The germline CDR1 and CDR2 sequences are SQVTM and ANQGSEA. Trimming at V came to 7 bases and at J to 5 bases, leaving 6 bases not matched to a gene. CDR3 amino acids: CSAKTGVETQYF. Written as DNA, the CDR3 is TGCAGCGCTAAGACAGGGGTGGAGACCCAGTACTTC.

This clone has only a few counts. The chain links TRBV19 to TRBJ2-1; 11 bases are shared with TRBD2. From germline, CDR1 is LNHDA and CDR2 SQIVND (reference sequence). The CDR3 loop spans 19 amino acids. The trim removed 5 bases at V and 3 bases at J, leaving 15 bases unmatched. CDR3 region: CASSGDGGGLAVLYNEQFF. DNA of the CDR3: TGTGCCAGTAGTGGGGACGGGGGGGGACTAGCGGTTCTCTACAATGAGCAGTTCTTC.

This clone was seen just once. This rearrangement joins TRBV28 to TRBJ2-5, with a possible D match to TRBD2 (6 bases). Germline V gene lookup returns CDR1 MDHEN and CDR2 SYDVKM. The V end lost 6 bases, the J end lost 0 bases, and 11 bases lay between the germline ends. This CDR3 is 14 amino acids long. CDR3 region: CASRGGVNQETQYF. As DNA, the CDR3 is TGTGCCAGCAGGGGCGGGGTGAACCAAGAGACCCAGTACTTC.

V gene TRBV5-4 combines with J gene TRBJ2-2; 9 bases are a match to TRBD1. Germline lookup yields CDR1 SGHNT and CDR2 YYREEE (reference sequence). The J segment lost 6 bases and the V segment lost 4 bases, leaving 10 bases of the junction unmatched. The CDR3 totals 16 residues. CDR3 bases: TGTGCCAGCAGCGATGGGACAGGGAGGTATTCCGGGGAGCTGTTTTTT. Protein product: CASSDGTGRYSGELFF.

The chain uses TRBV5-1 and TRBJ2-7; 7 bases map to TRBD2. CDR1 is SGHRS and CDR2 is YFSETQ in the germline V gene. J lost 3 bases, V lost 0 bases, and 9 bases had no gene match. The CDR3 is 16 residues long. Here the CDR3 DNA reads TGCGCCAGCAGCTTGGCCGGAAGCGGGATTATCTACGAGCAGTACTTC. Protein: CASSLAGSGIIYEQYF.

This clone was recorded a few times. The chain has TRBV10-3 and TRBJ2-7; TRBD2 might be the D (5 bases). This CDR3 is 11 amino acids long. The ends were cut back, 5 bases at V and 3 bases at J, with 5 bases in the middle. CDR1 is ENHRY and CDR2 is SYGVKD in the germline V gene. The CDR3 loop reads CAISSGYEQYF. The CDR3 region has the DNA TGTGCCATCAGTAGCGGCTACGAGCAGTACTTC.

In nucleotides, the CDR3 is TGTGCCAGCAGAACGGGGCGGGAGGTCACAGATACGCAGTATTTT. Translated: CASRTGREVTDTQYF. The V and J genes are TRBV6-6 and TRBJ2-3; 8 nucleotides match TRBD2. Germline lookup yields CDR1 MNHNY and CDR2 SVGAGI (reference sequence). V shed 6 bases, J shed 2 bases, and the junction held 7 bases outside the gene matches. CDR3 size: 15 residues.